This T cell receptor beta chain is drawn from a study of graft-versus-host responses after intestinal transplantation. At the level of the study: Anti-thymocyte globulin induction was given to all recipients, followed by tacrolimus and steroids for around 3 years.

The count of this clone is one. Antigen unknown. Notes on the study in general: The presence of high graft-versus-host to host-versus-graft clonal ratios in allografts characterized patients with graft-donor T cell macrochimerism. Levels of circulating GvH clones at their peak were associated with early post-transplant HvG declines. GvH clones detected in recipient marrow included some appearing first in ileum or blood.

Germline-derived CDR1 and CDR2 are SGHTA and FQGTGA. With 5 bases removed from V and 4 bases from J, the gap between germline ends came to 17 bases. The CDR3 is 15 residues long. Some clones are missing from TCRdb's copy, which holds only in-frame ones; the method was immunoSEQ multiplex PCR. The sample shows nearly 90,000 clones, roughly four fifths of them seen only once. The sample in question was unstimulated CD8+ T cells sorted from spleen or lymph node cells, obtained before intestinal transplant. The V gene is TRBV7-3, the J gene TRBJ1-2; the D is unclear. The origin of this receptor is a human donor who received an intestinal transplant. The CDR3 DNA follows: TGTGCCAGCAGCCAATACCAAGGGCGCTCCTATGGCTACACCTTC. Translation gives CASSQYQGRSYGYTF.